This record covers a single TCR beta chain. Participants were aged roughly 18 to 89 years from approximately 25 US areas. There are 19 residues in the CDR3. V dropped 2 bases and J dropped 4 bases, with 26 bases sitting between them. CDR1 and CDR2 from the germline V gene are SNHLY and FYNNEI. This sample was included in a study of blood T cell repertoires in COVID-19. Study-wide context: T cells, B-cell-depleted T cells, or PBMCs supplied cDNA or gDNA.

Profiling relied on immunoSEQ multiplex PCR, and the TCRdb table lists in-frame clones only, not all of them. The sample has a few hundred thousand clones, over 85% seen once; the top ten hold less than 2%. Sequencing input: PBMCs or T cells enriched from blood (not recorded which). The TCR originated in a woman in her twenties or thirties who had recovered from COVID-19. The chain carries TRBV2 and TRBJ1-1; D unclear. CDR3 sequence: CASSETPLWAGTSRTEAFF. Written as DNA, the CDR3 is TGTGCCAGCAGTGAAACTCCCTTATGGGCGGGCACTTCGCGCACTGAAGCTTTCTTT.